A single sample is the source of the 5 T cell receptor beta chains below, sequenced in a study of monozygotic twins with inflammatory bowel disease (dated by TCRdb to the late 2010s). Receptor libraries were prepared by 5' RACE. These reads were obtained on an Illumina HiSeq 2500. Through TCRdb reprocessing, the reads give one entry per CDR3 protein sequence; DNA is omitted. This specimen's table enumerates approximately 400,000 distinct CDR3 sequences. Clones ranked in the top ten supply around 2.6% of the sample. Sample: blood. These receptors were taken from a human donor with ulcerative colitis or Crohn's disease, or a healthy co-twin of an affected twin (not recorded which).

The chain has TRBV12-3 or TRBV12-4 and TRBJ1-4; the TCRdb call, TRBD1, lacks DNA for checking. This CDR3 is 15 amino acids long. The CDR3 loop is CASSPARGVNEKLFF.

J is TRBJ2-2 and V is TRBV6-5. The germline V gene has CDR1 MNHEY and CDR2 SVGAGI. The CDR3 contains 12 residues. CDR3 sequence reads: CASSYSRGELFF.

CDR3: CASSGDRGLLGTQYF. The chain employs TRBV5-1 and TRBJ2-3; the TCRdb D gene call, TRBD1, has no DNA to confirm it. From germline, CDR1 is SGHRS and CDR2 YFSETQ. The CDR3 sequence is 15 residues long.

The V gene is TRBV18, the J gene TRBJ1-1; TCRdb's D call of TRBD1 is untestable without DNA. This CDR3 has 16 residues. Germline-derived CDR1 and CDR2 are KGHSH and LQKENI. The CDR3 sequence is CASSPLGTGGNTEAFF.

The rearrangement uses TRBV18 and TRBJ2-1. Germline values: CDR1 KGHSH, CDR2 LQKENI. This CDR3 spans 13 amino acids. The CDR3 loop is CASSLSENNEQFF.